The 3 T cell receptor beta chains presented below share a single source sample, sequenced in a study of cytomegalovirus exposure and HLA in healthy donors. The PCR was carried out with 60 Vbeta primers and 13 Jbeta primers. Clones were read by immunoSEQ multiplex PCR, and TCRdb kept only the in-frame ones, dropping some. The data hold some 96,000 clones, with roughly three quarters observed a single time. Sequenced: PBMCs. These receptors were obtained from an older woman in good health and CMV-seropositive.

The genes are TRBV11-1 and TRBJ1-4; D remains ambiguous. Germline V lookup: CDR1 SGHAT, CDR2 FQDESV (reference sequence). Trimming left V 5 bases short and J 6 bases short, with 16 bases between. This CDR3 region has 15 residues. The DNA of the CDR3 is TGTGCCAGCAGCCCCATGTCGCTTACGGATGAAAAACTGTTTTTT. Its protein product is CASSPMSLTDEKLFF.

The rearrangement uses TRBV5-1 and TRBJ2-1, with 13 positions matching TRBD2. CDR3 size: 18 residues. Per the germline V gene, CDR1 is SGHRS and CDR2 is YFSETQ. J lost 13 bases, V lost 4 bases, and 20 bases had no gene match. CDR3 residues: CASSGTWTSGSTGIVQFF. The CDR3 DNA reads as TGCGCCAGCAGCGGCACCTGGACTAGCGGGAGTACGGGGATCGTTCAGTTCTTC.

The rearrangement joins TRBV7-3 to TRBJ2-3; no clear D gene. The CDR3 totals 17 residues. The germline V gene has CDR1 SGHTA and CDR2 FQGTGA. With 0 bases removed from V and 0 bases from J, the gap between germline ends came to 13 bases. The CDR3 DNA sequence: TGTGCCAGCAGCTTAACGGATGGCAGGTTTAGCACAGATACGCAGTATTTT. Translating gives CASSLTDGRFSTDTQYF.